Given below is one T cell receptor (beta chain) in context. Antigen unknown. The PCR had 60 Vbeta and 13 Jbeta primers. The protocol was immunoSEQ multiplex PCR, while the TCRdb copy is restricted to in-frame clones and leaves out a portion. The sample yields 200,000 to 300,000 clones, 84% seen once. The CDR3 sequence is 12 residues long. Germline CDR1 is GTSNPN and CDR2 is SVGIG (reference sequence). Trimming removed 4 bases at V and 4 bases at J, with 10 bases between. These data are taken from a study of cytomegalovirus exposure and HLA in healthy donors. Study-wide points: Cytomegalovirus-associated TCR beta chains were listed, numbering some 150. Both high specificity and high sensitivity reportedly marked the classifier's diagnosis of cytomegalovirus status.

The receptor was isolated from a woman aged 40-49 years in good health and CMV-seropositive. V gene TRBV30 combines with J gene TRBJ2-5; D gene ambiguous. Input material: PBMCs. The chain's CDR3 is CAWINVGETQYF. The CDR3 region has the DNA TGTGCCTGGATCAATGTCGGAGAGACCCAGTACTTC.